Each of the 11 T cell receptor beta chains below was sequenced from the same sample in a study of cytomegalovirus exposure and HLA in healthy donors. PCR was performed using 60 Vbeta and 13 Jbeta primers. Sequencing used immunoSEQ multiplex PCR; TCRdb keeps in-frame clones, though not all of them. Its table lists around 100,000 clones. Sequenced material: PBMCs. The receptor source for this set is a young man in good health and CMV-seronegative.

The chain carries TRBV27 and TRBJ2-3; possibly TRBD2 for D (6 bases). This CDR3 has 14 amino acids. The V gene lost 6 bases and the J gene lost 6 bases, with 16 bases spanning the gap. The germline CDR1 and CDR2 sequences are MNHEY and SMNVEV (reference sequence). CDR3 coding DNA: TGTGCCAGCAGCCGGGGACTGACGGCGGATACGCAGTATTTT. Translating it yields CASSRGLTADTQYF.

The chain recombines TRBV6-5 with TRBJ2-5; 9 nucleotides line up with TRBD2. The CDR3 contains 15 residues. Losses at the gene ends were 0 bases for V and 9 bases for J; bases not matched to a gene: 8. Germline V gene lookup returns CDR1 MNHEY and CDR2 SVGAGI. The CDR3 here is CASSYSVAGEGAQYF. Written as DNA, the CDR3 is TGTGCCAGCAGTTACTCAGTAGCGGGGGAAGGTGCCCAGTACTTC.

V and J are TRBV2 and TRBJ1-5; 8 bases line up with TRBD1. Germline V lookup: CDR1 SNHLY, CDR2 FYNNEI. The trim removed 8 bases at V and 7 bases at J, leaving 13 bases unmatched. CDR3 size: 15 residues. As DNA, the CDR3 is TGTGCCAGCTCGATCGGACAGGGAAAGTGGCAGCCCCAGCATTTT. It is translated as CASSIGQGKWQPQHF.

This chain joins TRBV27 and TRBJ1-2, with 9 nucleotides matching TRBD1. CDR1 is MNHEY, CDR2 SMNVEV, per germline (reference sequence). V was pared by 4 bases and J by 4 bases, with 7 bases of the junction left unmatched. This CDR3 is 15 amino acids long. The CDR3 coding sequence is TGTGCCAGCAGTTCAGTAACAGGGGGCACCTATGGCTACACCTTC. As protein: CASSSVTGGTYGYTF.

This chain connects TRBV2 to TRBJ2-3; TRBD1 is a possible D gene (6 bases). V lost 8 bases, J lost 4 bases, and 13 bases lay in between. Per the germline V gene, CDR1 is SNHLY and CDR2 is FYNNEI. This CDR3 contains 13 residues. The CDR3 bases are TGTGCCAGCTCTTTACAGGGATCAGATACGCAGTATTTT. Translated: CASSLQGSDTQYF.

The chain combines TRBV5-1 with TRBJ2-5; 12 positions agree with TRBD2. Germline trimming cut 3 bases from V and 4 bases from J; bases unmatched to any gene: 10. The germline gives CDR1 SGHRS, CDR2 YFSETQ. The CDR3 contains 17 residues. The CDR3 loop reads CASSSIWTSGDGETQYF. The CDR3 nucleotides read TGCGCCAGCAGCTCGATCTGGACTAGCGGGGATGGAGAGACCCAGTACTTC.

The rearrangement uses TRBV2 and TRBJ1-2; 7 bases map to TRBD1. The germline CDR1 and CDR2 sequences are SNHLY and FYNNEI. The V and J ends lost 5 bases and 2 bases, in that order; junction bases with no gene match: 2. The length of the CDR3 is 13 residues. The CDR3 here is CASSLGQNYGYTF. CDR3 sequence (DNA): TGTGCCAGCAGTCTGGGACAGAACTATGGCTACACCTTC.

The chain employs TRBV5-1 and TRBJ2-1, with D perhaps TRBD2 (6 bases). CDR3 length: 14 residues. V dropped 4 bases and J dropped 6 bases, with 14 bases sitting between them. The germline V gene encodes CDR1 SGHRS and CDR2 YFSETQ. The CDR3 loop is CASSAGSAGNEQFF. The CDR3 region has the DNA TGCGCCAGCAGCGCGGGCTCAGCGGGCAATGAGCAGTTCTTC.

The chain carries TRBV5-1 and TRBJ1-2, with TRBD1 identical over 10 bases. Germline V CDR1 and CDR2: SGHRS, YFSETQ. The V and J ends lost 1 base and 6 bases, in that order; junction bases with no gene match: 9. The CDR3 is made up of 16 amino acids. Here the CDR3 reads CASSLYSGTGADGYTF. CDR3 DNA: TGCGCCAGCAGCTTGTATTCTGGGACAGGGGCCGATGGCTACACCTTC.

The gene calls are TRBV5-1 and TRBJ2-1; 9 bases match TRBD2. Germline CDR1 and CDR2: SGHRS and YFSETQ. CDR3 length: 15 residues. The ends lost 4 bases at V and 4 bases at J; junction bases unmatched: 6. The CDR3 loop is CASSPRLADYNEQFF. CDR3 coding DNA: TGCGCCAGCAGCCCAAGACTAGCGGATTACAATGAGCAGTTCTTC.

The chain employs TRBV14 and TRBJ2-1; maybe TRBD2 (5 bases). CDR1 and CDR2 from the germline V gene are SGHDN and FVKESK. Trimming took off 5 bases at V and 0 bases at J, with 14 bases between the two ends. This CDR3 is 16 amino acids long. CDR3 nucleotides: TGTGCCAGCAGCAAGGACTGGCGGCCCTCCTACAATGAGCAGTTCTTC. Translated, it gives CASSKDWRPSYNEQFF.